These 7 T cell receptor beta chains came from one sample sequenced in a study of blood T cells in healthy people across ages. A J-beta primer mix and a sample-barcoded 5' primer were used in a second PCR of roughly 7 to 12 cycles. TCRdb re-called the 5' RACE reads through MiXCR, storing one row per CDR3 protein. The sample carries 1.5 million to 2 million distinct CDR3 sequences, 35% to 50% recorded once. Sequencing input: blood. The receptors derive from a human donor in good health.

This clonotype was seen a few times. The CDR3 spells CASSPRHFGAFF. CDR3 nucleotide sequence: TGTGCCAGCAGCCCTAGACATTTCGGGGCTTTCTTT. V is TRBV12-3 or TRBV12-4 and J is TRBJ1-1, with no clear D. V lost 6 bases and J 11 bases, leaving 16 bases between the germline ends. This CDR3 spans 12 amino acids.

This clonotype showed up just a few times. The chain joins TRBV20-1 to TRBJ2-7; 9 bases map to TRBD2. The CDR3 is 14 amino acids. V was clipped by 3 bases and J by 4 bases; unmatched bases: 7. Per germline, CDR1 DFQATT and CDR2 SNEGSKA (reference sequence). DNA of the CDR3: TGCAGTGCTAGTCCGGCTAGCGGGGTATACGAGCAGTACTTC. Protein: CSASPASGVYEQYF.

The rearrangement links TRBV6-1 to TRBJ1-2, with D perhaps matching TRBD1 (5 bases). Germline V gene data show CDR1 as MNHNS and CDR2 as SASEGT. CDR3 size: 19 residues. V dropped 2 bases and J dropped 6 bases, with 28 bases sitting between them. CDR3 in DNA: TGTGCCAGCAGTGAATTTTTGAATTCTTTGGGCAGGGATCGTCATGGCTACACCTTC. Encoded protein: CASSEFLNSLGRDRHGYTF.

This clonotype appeared a few times. The rearrangement links TRBV10-3 to TRBJ2-2; 7 bases agree with TRBD1. The CDR3 sequence is 16 residues long. Trimming at V came to 8 bases and at J to 5 bases, leaving 14 bases not matched to a gene. Germline loops: CDR1 ENHRY, CDR2 SYGVKD. The CDR3 loop reads CAISEGTGVGTGELFF. CDR3 nucleotides: TGTGCCATCTCAGAGGGAACAGGGGTCGGTACCGGGGAGCTGTTTTTT.

In its sample, this clonotype was seen a few times. The genes are TRBV7-3 and TRBJ1-6, with D unclear. The CDR3 is made up of 14 amino acids. V lost 1 base and J 10 bases, leaving 11 bases between the germline ends. The germline CDR1 and CDR2 sequences are SGHTA and FQGTGA. The CDR3 nucleotides read TGTGCCAGCAGCTTAATGGGGTCTGGATCACCCCTCCACTTT. This encodes CASSLMGSGSPLHF.

This clonotype was recorded a few times. The chain is built from TRBV20-1 and TRBJ2-7, with 7 bases lining up with TRBD1. The CDR3 is made up of 13 amino acids. With V trimmed by 6 bases and J by 5 bases, 10 bases remained unmatched. CDR1 DFQATT and CDR2 SNEGSKA come from the germline V gene (reference sequence). The DNA for the CDR3 is TGCAGTGCCACTGAGGGGGCAATAGACGAGCAGTACTTC. Encoded protein: CSATEGAIDEQYF.

The rearrangement joins TRBV5-4 to TRBJ1-1; no clear D gene. Per the germline V gene, CDR1 is SGHNT and CDR2 is YYREEE (reference sequence). The V gene lost 3 bases and the J gene lost 4 bases, with 16 bases spanning the gap. This CDR3 region has 15 residues. CDR3 sequence: CASSSRRAGGTEAFF. The CDR3 region has the DNA TGTGCCAGCAGCTCCCGACGGGCCGGTGGCACTGAAGCTTTCTTT.